These T cell receptor beta chains were read from a single sample in a study of T cells in narcolepsy. Clones were sequenced by immunoSEQ multiplex PCR, and TCRdb holds only the in-frame ones, with some missing. This table has around 30,000 clones, about four fifths appearing once. Sequenced: memory (CD45RA-) CD4+ T cells from blood. These receptors were collected from a human donor in good health. Each CDR3 is given with its conserved first and last residue. D genes are given only for firm matches. Size is omitted from some rows. Given values are once, few, many or a class for expanded clones.

v_gene	j_gene	abundance	d_gene	CDR3nt	CDR3aa
TRBV6-1	TRBJ2-5	.	TRBD1	TGTGCCAGCAGTAATCGACAGGGGGAGACCCAGTACTTC	CASSNRQGETQYF
TRBV7-8	TRBJ2-1	.	.	TGTGCCAGCAGCTTAGAGGAGCAACCCTACAATGAGCAGTTCTTC	CASSLEEQPYNEQFF
TRBV25-1	TRBJ2-3	.	TRBD2	TGTGCCAGCAGCAGACTAGCGGGGGACACAGATACGCAGTATTTT	CASSRLAGDTDTQYF
TRBV11-2	TRBJ2-5	.	.	TGTGCCAGCAGCCCCGCGGCGGAGACCCAGTACTTC	CASSPAAETQYF
TRBV7-9	TRBJ2-5	few	.	TGTGCCAGCAGCTTTGGACTGGAAAAACAAGAGACCCAGTACTTC	CASSFGLEKQETQYF
TRBV25-1	TRBJ1-1	few	.	TGTGCCAGCAGTGAACGGGCTGACAACACTGAAGCTTTCTTT	CASSERADNTEAFF
TRBV5-4	TRBJ1-3	.	.	TGTGCCAGCAGCAACAATGCGGGGGTTGGAAACACCATATATTTT	CASSNNAGVGNTIYF
TRBV19	TRBJ1-3	.	.	TGTGCCAGTTCGGACAACTCTGGAAACACCATATATTTT	CASSDNSGNTIYF
TRBV5-1	TRBJ1-4	.	.	TGCGCCAGCAGCCAACAAGGGGCAACTAATGAAAAACTGTTTTTT	CASSQQGATNEKLFF
TRBV19	TRBJ2-7	.	TRBD2	TGTGCCAGTAGCGAGCGGGGTACAAGCTCCTACGAGCAGTACTTC	CASSERGTSSYEQYF
TRBV6-6	TRBJ1-1	few	.	TGTGCCAGCAGTTACCGGGGGGTGAACACTGAAGCTTTCTTT	CASSYRGVNTEAFF
TRBV5-1	TRBJ2-7	.	TRBD1	TGCGCCAGCAGCTTGGCAGGGGGCGGCTACGAGCAGTACTTC	CASSLAGGGYEQYF
TRBV19	TRBJ2-1	few	.	TGTGCCAGTAGTATCCAGACGTTTGGCAATGAGCAGTTCTTC	CASSIQTFGNEQFF
TRBV30	TRBJ1-1	.	.	TGTGCCTGGAGTAGGGACGCCGGAAGTTTAGCTTTCTTT	CAWSRDAGSLAFF
TRBV6-5	TRBJ1-5	.	TRBD1	TGTGCCAGCAGTGTGGGGAACAGGGGACATCAGCCCCAGCATTTT	CASSVGNRGHQPQHF
TRBV27	TRBJ2-3	.	.	TGTGCCAGCAGTTTAAGTGGCAGGGCCACAGATACGCAGTATTTT	CASSLSGRATDTQYF
TRBV5-1	TRBJ2-5	.	.	TGCGCCAGCAGCTTGACCCAAGAGACCCAGTACTTC	CASSLTQETQYF
TRBV5-1	TRBJ2-4	few	.	TGCGCCAGCAGCCCCAGGGGAGCCCTAGCCAAAAACATTCAGTACTTC	CASSPRGALAKNIQYF
TRBV4-2	TRBJ2-7	.	TRBD2	TGTGCCAGCAGCCCCCTTGCGGGGGATAGCTCCTACGAGCAGTACTTC	CASSPLAGDSSYEQYF
TRBV6-1	TRBJ1-5	.	.	TGTGCCAGCAGCGACTTGGGGGGGGGCAATCAGCCCCAGCATTTT	CASSDLGGGNQPQHF
TRBV11-3	TRBJ2-1	.	.	TGTGCCAGCAGCTTAGATTATCTACAGGAGCAGTTCTTC	CASSLDYLQEQFF
TRBV18	TRBJ1-5	.	.	TGTGCCAGCTCACCACGGGGGGTAAAAGGGGAAGATCAGCCCCAGCATTTT	CASSPRGVKGEDQPQHF
TRBV7-8	TRBJ2-3	.	.	TGTGCCAGCAGCTTATTCCTACACACAGATACGCAGTATTTT	CASSLFLHTDTQYF
TRBV7-6	TRBJ2-7	.	TRBD2	TGTGCCAGCAGAAAGCGGGAGGATGACTACGAGCAGTACTTC	CASRKREDDYEQYF
TRBV7-6	TRBJ2-3	few	.	TGTGCCAGCAGCTTAGAGTGGGCAGATACGCAGTATTTT	CASSLEWADTQYF
TRBV5-1	TRBJ2-1	once	.	TGCGCCAGCAGCTTGGTCACGAGCTCCTACAATGAGCAGTTCTTC	CASSLVTSSYNEQFF
TRBV29-1	TRBJ1-2	once	TRBD1	TGCAGCGTTGGAGGTGGGGGACAGGGTCCCTTAGCTAACTATGGCTACACCTTC	CSVGGGGQGPLANYGYTF
TRBV30	TRBJ1-4	.	TRBD1	TGTGCCTCCAGGGGGAACGAAAAACTGTTTTTT	CASRGNEKLFF
TRBV7-2	TRBJ1-2	.	.	TGTGCCAGCAGCTTAGGCGGGGACGCGGGCTATGGCTACACCTTC	CASSLGGDAGYGYTF
TRBV25-1	TRBJ2-1	.	TRBD2	TGTGCCAGCAGTGAACTAGGGACTAGCGGGGGCTACAATGAGCAGTTCTTC	CASSELGTSGGYNEQFF
TRBV5-6	TRBJ1-2	.	.	TGTGCCAGCAGGCTCCGTACAGGGTTTGATGGCTACACCTTC	CASRLRTGFDGYTF
TRBV6-1	TRBJ2-6	.	.	TGTGCCAGCAGTGAAGTTACTTACAAGGCTGGGGCCAACGTCCTGACTTTC	CASSEVTYKAGANVLTF
TRBV6-5	TRBJ1-2	.	.	TGTGCCAGCAGCCGGAACGGGGGCGGCTACACCTTC	CASSRNGGGYTF
TRBV30	TRBJ2-2	.	.	TGTGCCTGGAGTGTATGGACGAACACCGGGGAGCTGTTTTTT	CAWSVWTNTGELFF
TRBV11-3	TRBJ2-1	.	.	TGTGCCAGCAGCTTACCGCTCGCCTCGAGCTCCTACAATGAGCAGTTCTTC	CASSLPLASSSYNEQFF
TRBV5-6	TRBJ2-2	few	TRBD1	TGTGCCAGCAGCCCCCCAGGGGGCATACCGACCGGGGAGCTGTTTTTT	CASSPPGGIPTGELFF
TRBV5-4	TRBJ1-2	.	.	TGTGCCAGCAGCCATCGGGTTAACGGCTATGGCTACACCTTC	CASSHRVNGYGYTF
TRBV6-5	TRBJ1-1	.	.	TGTGCCAGCAGTTACCCAGGATTGGGCACTGAAGCTTTCTTT	CASSYPGLGTEAFF
TRBV9	TRBJ2-5	.	TRBD2	TGTGCCAGCAGCGTAGCTACGGCGGGGGGGCGAGAGACCCAGTACTTC	CASSVATAGGRETQYF
TRBV25-1	TRBJ2-7	.	.	TGTGCCAGCAGTGAAAAATTTATGGGGGAGCAGTACTTC	CASSEKFMGEQYF
TRBV7-2	TRBJ1-1	.	.	TGTGCCAGCAGATTGGTCCTTTTGAGGGATTCCACTGAAGCTTTCTTT	CASRLVLLRDSTEAFF
TRBV6-1	TRBJ2-7	.	.	TGTGCCAGCAGTCCTACCACCTACGAGCAGTACTTC	CASSPTTYEQYF
TRBV5-1	TRBJ1-2	.	TRBD1	TGCGCCAGCAGCTTGGTGGGACAGGGCGGTGGCTATGGCTACACCTTC	CASSLVGQGGGYGYTF
TRBV2	TRBJ2-7	.	TRBD1	TGTGCCAGCAGTGAGGAAGGACAGGGGTTTTACGAGCAGTACTTC	CASSEEGQGFYEQYF
TRBV5-1	TRBJ1-3	.	.	TGCGCCAGCAGCTCGGTCGGCTCTGGAAACACCATATATTTT	CASSSVGSGNTIYF
TRBV6-1	TRBJ1-6	.	TRBD1	TGTGCCAGCATGCCCGGGACAGTTTCACCCCTCCACTTT	CASMPGTVSPLHF
TRBV5-1	TRBJ1-2	once	TRBD1	TGCGCCAGCAGCTCTAACAGGGGAGGCTACACCTTC	CASSSNRGGYTF
TRBV7-2	TRBJ1-2	.	TRBD1	TGTGCCAGCAGCTTAGATAACAGGGGAGCATATGGCTACACCTTC	CASSLDNRGAYGYTF
TRBV2	TRBJ2-5	.	TRBD1	TGTGCCAGCATTTTCCCCGGACAGGGAGAGACCCAGTACTTC	CASIFPGQGETQYF
TRBV2	TRBJ2-7	.	.	TGTGCCAGCAGTGAAGCAGCCGGGGCTTCCGAGCAGTACTTC	CASSEAAGASEQYF
TRBV11-2	TRBJ2-3	.	TRBD1	TGTGCCAGCAGCAACCGGGACAGGGGCGGTGATACGCAGTATTTT	CASSNRDRGGDTQYF
TRBV30	TRBJ2-1	.	TRBD2	TGTGCCTGGAGCCCAACTAGGGAGGGTGAGCAGTTCTTC	CAWSPTREGEQFF
TRBV5-1	TRBJ2-1	.	.	TGCGCCAGCAGGCAAGGTCAGGAGTACAATGAGCAGTTCTTC	CASRQGQEYNEQFF
TRBV30	TRBJ2-2	few	TRBD2	TGTGCCTGGAGCCTAGCGGGGACCACCGGGGAGCTGTTTTTT	CAWSLAGTTGELFF
TRBV6-1	TRBJ2-7	.	TRBD2	TGTGCCAGCACGCCACCCGGGCTAGCGGGAGCCGAGCAGTACTTC	CASTPPGLAGAEQYF
TRBV29-1	TRBJ2-3	.	TRBD2	TGCAGCGTTGGGAGGTCTAGCGGGAGCACAGATACGCAGTATTTT	CSVGRSSGSTDTQYF
TRBV5-1	TRBJ2-7	.	TRBD1	TGCGCCAGCAGCCACGGACAGGGCTTCGAGCAGTACTTC	CASSHGQGFEQYF